This TCR beta chain was recovered during a study of tumor-infiltrating lymphocytes in primary liver carcinoma. As for the study in general: Surgeons resected the patients' primary liver carcinomas. Staging placed the tumors at T1-T3 N0M0, and they measured about 4.2 to 10 cm across. Per sample, productive TCRbeta reads numbered roughly 3.5 to 7.13 million, similar across tissue types. The patient population consisted of men and women between 30 and 69 years of age.

A primer in the constant region served to generate TCR beta cDNA from approximately 500 ng of total RNA. Libraries of TCR beta came from three nested multiplex PCR rounds with slightly modified ARM-PCR. Investigators reported that the first two PCR rounds, at about 11 cycles each, used TRBV1-TRBV30 forward primers with a C-beta reverse primer. One entry per CDR3 protein, called by TCRdb with MiXCR from the multiplex PCR reads. The sample yields some 200,000 distinct CDR3 sequences, approximately 65% seen once. Regarding this clonotype: The junction departs from the called germline gene at one end, perhaps through a read error.

This CDR3 comprises 16 residues. CDR1 is SGHVS, CDR2 FQNEAQ, per germline. The study extracted blood RNA from unsorted whole blood and also extracted germline DNA. Sequencing used peripheral blood. The chain links TRBV7-8 to TRBJ2-2; TRBD1 is a possible D gene (6 bases). The clonotype comes from a woman in her sixties or seventies with primary liver carcinoma and hepatitis B virus infection. In DNA, the CDR3 is TGTGCCAGCAGCCCTGGACAGCACCTCCCCACCTGGGAGCTGTTTTTT. It encodes CASSPGQHLPTWELFF.